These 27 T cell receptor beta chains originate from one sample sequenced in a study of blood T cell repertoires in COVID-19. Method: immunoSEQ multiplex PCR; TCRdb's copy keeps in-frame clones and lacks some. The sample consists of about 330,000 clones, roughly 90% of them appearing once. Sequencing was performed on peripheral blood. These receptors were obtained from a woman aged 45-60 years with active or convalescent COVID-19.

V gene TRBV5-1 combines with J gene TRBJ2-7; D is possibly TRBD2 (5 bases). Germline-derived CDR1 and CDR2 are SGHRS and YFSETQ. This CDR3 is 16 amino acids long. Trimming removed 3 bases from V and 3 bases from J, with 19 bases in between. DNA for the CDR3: TGCGCCAGCAGCTCCCTTAGCGCGAAGCGGAACTACGAGCAGTACTTC. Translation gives CASSSLSAKRNYEQYF. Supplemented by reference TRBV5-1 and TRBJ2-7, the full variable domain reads KAGVTQTPRYLIKTRGQQVTLSCSPISGHRSVSWYQQTPGQGLQFLFEYFSETQRNKGNFPGRFSGRQFSNSRSEMNVSTLELGDSALYLCASSSLSAKRNYEQYFGPGTRLTVT.

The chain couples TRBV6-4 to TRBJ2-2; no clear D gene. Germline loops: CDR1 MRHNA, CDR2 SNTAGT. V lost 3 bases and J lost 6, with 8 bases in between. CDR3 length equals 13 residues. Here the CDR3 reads CASSDAPAGELFF. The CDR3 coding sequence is TGTGCCAGCAGTGATGCGCCGGCCGGGGAGCTGTTTTTT.

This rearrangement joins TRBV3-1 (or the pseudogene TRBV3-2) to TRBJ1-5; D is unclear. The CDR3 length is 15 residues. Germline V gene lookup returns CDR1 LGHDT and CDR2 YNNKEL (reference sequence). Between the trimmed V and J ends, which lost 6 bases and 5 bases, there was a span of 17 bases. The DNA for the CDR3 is TGTGCCAGCAGTCCCCGACCGGACTCCGATCAGCCCCAGCATTTT. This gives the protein CASSPRPDSDQPQHF.

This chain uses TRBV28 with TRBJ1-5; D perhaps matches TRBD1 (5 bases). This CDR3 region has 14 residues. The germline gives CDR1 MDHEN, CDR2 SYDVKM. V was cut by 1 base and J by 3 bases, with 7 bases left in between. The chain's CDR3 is CASSLLQVNQPQHF. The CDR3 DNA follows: TGTGCCAGCAGTTTATTACAGGTCAATCAGCCCCAGCATTTT. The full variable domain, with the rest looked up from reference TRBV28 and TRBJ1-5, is DVKVTQSSRYLVKRTGEKVFLECVQDMDHENMFWYRQDPGLGLRLIYFSYDVKMKEKGDIPEGYSVSREKKERFSLILESASTNQTSMYLCASSLLQVNQPQHFGDGTRLSIL.

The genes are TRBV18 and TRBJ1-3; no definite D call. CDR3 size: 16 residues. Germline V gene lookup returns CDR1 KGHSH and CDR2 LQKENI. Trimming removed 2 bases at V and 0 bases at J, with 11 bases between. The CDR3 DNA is TGTGCCAGCTCACCAATCATCCGGGACTCTGGAAACACCATATATTTT. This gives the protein CASSPIIRDSGNTIYF.

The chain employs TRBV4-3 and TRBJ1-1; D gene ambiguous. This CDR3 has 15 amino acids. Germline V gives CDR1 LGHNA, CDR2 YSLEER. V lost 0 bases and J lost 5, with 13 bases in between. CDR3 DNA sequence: TGCGCCAGCAGCCAAGACGGTATTATTCGGACTGAAGCTTTCTTT. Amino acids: CASSQDGIIRTEAFF.

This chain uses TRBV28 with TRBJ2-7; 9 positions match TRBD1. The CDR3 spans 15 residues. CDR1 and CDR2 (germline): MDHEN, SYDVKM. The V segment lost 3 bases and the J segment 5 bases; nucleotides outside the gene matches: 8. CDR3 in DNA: TGTGCCAGCAGTTTTCTGGGACAGGGAGGTAACGAGCAGTACTTC. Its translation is CASSFLGQGGNEQYF.

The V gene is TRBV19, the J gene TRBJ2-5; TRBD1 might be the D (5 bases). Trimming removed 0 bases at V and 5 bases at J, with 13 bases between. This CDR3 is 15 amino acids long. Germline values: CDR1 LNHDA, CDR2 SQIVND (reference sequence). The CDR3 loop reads CASSIDRVLWETQYF. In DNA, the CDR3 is TGTGCCAGTAGTATAGACAGGGTCCTGTGGGAGACCCAGTACTTC.

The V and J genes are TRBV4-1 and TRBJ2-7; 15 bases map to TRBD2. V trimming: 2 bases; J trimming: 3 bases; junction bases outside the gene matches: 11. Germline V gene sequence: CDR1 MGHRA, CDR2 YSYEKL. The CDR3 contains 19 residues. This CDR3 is CASSQTPGLAGGRDYEQYF. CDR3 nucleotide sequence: TGCGCCAGCAGCCAAACCCCGGGACTAGCGGGAGGAAGGGACTACGAGCAGTACTTC.

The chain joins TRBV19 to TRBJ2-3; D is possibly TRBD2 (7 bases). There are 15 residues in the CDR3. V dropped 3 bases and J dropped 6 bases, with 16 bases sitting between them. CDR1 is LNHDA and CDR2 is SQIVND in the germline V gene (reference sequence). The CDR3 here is CASSIMRGPGDTQYF. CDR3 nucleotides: TGTGCCAGTAGTATTATGCGGGGGCCGGGGGATACGCAGTATTTT.

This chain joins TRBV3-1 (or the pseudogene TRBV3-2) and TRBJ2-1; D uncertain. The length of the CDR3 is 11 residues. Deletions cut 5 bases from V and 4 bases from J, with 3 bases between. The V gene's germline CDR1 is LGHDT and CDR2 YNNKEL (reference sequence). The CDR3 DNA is TGTGCCAGCAGCTCTTACAATGAGCAGTTCTTC. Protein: CASSSYNEQFF.

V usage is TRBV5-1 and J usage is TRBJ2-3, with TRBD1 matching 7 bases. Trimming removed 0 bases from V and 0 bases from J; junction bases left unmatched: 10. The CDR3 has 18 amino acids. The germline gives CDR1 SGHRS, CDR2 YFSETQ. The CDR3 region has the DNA TGCGCCAGCAGCTTGGCAGATTTAGGACAGGTTAGCACAGATACGCAGTATTTT. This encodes CASSLADLGQVSTDTQYF.

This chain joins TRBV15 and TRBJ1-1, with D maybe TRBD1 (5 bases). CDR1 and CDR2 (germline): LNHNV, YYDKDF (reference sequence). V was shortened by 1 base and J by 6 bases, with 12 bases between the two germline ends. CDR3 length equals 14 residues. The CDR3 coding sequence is TGTGCCACCAGCAGAGGGGGGGAGGTTCCTGAAGCTTTCTTT. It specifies CATSRGGEVPEAFF.

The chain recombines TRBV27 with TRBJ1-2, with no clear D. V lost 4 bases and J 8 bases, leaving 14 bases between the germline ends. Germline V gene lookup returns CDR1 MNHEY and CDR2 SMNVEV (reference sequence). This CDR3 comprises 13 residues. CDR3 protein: CASSSRTRGGYTF. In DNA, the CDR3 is TGTGCCAGCAGTTCAAGGACCCGAGGGGGCTACACCTTC.

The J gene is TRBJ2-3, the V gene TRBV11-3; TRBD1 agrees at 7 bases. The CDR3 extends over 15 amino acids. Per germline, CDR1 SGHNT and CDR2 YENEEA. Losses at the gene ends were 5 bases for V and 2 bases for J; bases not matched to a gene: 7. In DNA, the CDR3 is TGTGCCAGCAGCATGGGGACAGTCGACACAGATACGCAGTATTTT. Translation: CASSMGTVDTDTQYF.

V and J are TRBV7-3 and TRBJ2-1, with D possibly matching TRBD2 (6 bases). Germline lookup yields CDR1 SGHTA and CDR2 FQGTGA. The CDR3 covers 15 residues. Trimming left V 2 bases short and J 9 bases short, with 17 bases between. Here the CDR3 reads CASSLLGSSSGEQFF. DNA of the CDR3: TGTGCCAGCAGCTTACTCGGGAGCAGCTCTGGTGAGCAGTTCTTC.

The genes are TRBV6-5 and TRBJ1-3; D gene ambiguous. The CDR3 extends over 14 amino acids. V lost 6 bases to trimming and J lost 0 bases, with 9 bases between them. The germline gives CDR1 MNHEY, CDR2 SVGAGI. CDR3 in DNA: TGTGCCAGCAGCGCAAGAGGCTCTGGAAACACCATATATTTT. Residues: CASSARGSGNTIYF.

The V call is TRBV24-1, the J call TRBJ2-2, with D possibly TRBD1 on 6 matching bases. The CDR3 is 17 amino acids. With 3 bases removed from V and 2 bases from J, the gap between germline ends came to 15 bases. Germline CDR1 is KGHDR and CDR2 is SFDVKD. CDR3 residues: CATSDGGRGANTGELFF. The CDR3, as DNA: TGTGCCACCAGTGATGGGGGCAGGGGTGCAAACACCGGGGAGCTGTTTTTT.

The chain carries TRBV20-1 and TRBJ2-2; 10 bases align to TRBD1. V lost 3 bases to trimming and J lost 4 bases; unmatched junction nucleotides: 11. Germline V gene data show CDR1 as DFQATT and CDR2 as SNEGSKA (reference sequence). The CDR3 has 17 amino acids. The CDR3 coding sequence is TGCAGTGCTAGTACATCGAGGACAGGGGGAGGCACCGGGGAGCTGTTTTTT. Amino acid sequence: CSASTSRTGGGTGELFF.

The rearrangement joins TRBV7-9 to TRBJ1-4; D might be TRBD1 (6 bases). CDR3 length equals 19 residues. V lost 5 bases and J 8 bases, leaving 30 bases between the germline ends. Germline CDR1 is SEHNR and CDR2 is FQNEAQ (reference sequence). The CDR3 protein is CASSPRGLLLGTGKEKLFF. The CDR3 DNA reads TGTGCCAGCAGCCCTAGAGGGCTCCTACTAGGAACAGGGAAGGAAAAACTGTTTTTT. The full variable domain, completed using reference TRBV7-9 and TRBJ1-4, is DTGVSQNPRHKITKRGQNVTFRCDPISEHNRLYWYRQTLGQGPEFLTYFQNEAQLEKSRLLSDRFSAERPKGSFSTLEIQRTEQGDSAMYLCASSPRGLLLGTGKEKLFFGSGTQLSVL.

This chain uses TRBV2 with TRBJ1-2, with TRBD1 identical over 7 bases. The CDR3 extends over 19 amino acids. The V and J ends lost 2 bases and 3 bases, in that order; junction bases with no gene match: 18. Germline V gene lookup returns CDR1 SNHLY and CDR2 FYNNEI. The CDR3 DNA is TGTGCCAGCAGTGAAACCCCGACAGGGTCGCGTATAACCTACTATGGCTACACCTTC. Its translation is CASSETPTGSRITYYGYTF.

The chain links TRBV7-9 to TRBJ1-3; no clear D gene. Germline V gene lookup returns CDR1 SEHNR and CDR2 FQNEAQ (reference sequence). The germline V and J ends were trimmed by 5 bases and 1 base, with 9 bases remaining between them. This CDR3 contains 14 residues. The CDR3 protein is CASSQVDSGNTIYF. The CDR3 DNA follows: TGTGCCAGCAGCCAAGTAGATTCTGGAAACACCATATATTTT.

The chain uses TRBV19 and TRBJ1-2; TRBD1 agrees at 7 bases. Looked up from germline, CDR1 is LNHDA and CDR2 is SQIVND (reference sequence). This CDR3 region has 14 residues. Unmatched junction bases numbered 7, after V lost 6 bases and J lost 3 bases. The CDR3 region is CASSPTGTDYGYTF. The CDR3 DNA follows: TGTGCCAGTAGCCCGACAGGGACAGACTATGGCTACACCTTC.

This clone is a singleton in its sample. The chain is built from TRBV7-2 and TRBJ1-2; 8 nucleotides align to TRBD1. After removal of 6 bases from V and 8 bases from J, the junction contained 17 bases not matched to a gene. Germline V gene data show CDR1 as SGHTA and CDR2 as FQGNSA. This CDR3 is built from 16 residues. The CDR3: CASSPSGQGAGGGYTF. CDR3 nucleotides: TGTGCCAGCAGTCCCTCGGGGCAGGGGGCAGGGGGGGGCTACACCTTC. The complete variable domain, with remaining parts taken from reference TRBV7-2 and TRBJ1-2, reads GAGVSQSPSNKVTEKGKDVELRCDPISGHTALYWYRQSLGQGLEFLIYFQGNSAPDKSGLPSDRFSAERTGGSVSTLTIQRTQQEDSAVYLCASSPSGQGAGGGYTFGSGTRLTVV.

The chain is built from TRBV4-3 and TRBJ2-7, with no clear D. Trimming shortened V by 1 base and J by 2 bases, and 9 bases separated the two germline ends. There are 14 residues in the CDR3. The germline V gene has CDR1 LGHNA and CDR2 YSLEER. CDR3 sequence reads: CASSQGNSAYEQYF. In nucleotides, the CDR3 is TGCGCCAGCAGCCAAGGCAACTCTGCCTACGAGCAGTACTTC.

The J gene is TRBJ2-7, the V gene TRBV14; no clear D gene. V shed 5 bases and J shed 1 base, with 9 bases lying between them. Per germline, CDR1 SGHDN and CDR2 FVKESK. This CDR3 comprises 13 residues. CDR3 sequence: CASSGDKSYEQYF. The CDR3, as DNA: TGTGCCAGCAGCGGCGACAAGTCCTACGAGCAGTACTTC.

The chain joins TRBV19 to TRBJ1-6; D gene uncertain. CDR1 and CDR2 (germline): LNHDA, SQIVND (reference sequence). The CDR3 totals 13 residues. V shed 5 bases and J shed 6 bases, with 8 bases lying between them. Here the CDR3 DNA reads TGTGCCAGTAGTCTCACAGCTAATTCACCCCTCCACTTT. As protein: CASSLTANSPLHF.